Listed here are 26 T cell receptor beta chains from one sample, sequenced in a study of early T cells in non-severe SARS-CoV-2 infection. In TCRdb, the 5' RACE reads were re-called with MiXCR into one record per CDR3 protein. This table holds approximately 60,000 distinct CDR3 sequences, around 13% found once. The sequencing sample was made of whole blood. These receptors all stem from an adult who was a healthcare worker with PCR-confirmed SARS-CoV-2 infection or an uninfected control (not recorded which).

The V gene is TRBV7-9, the J gene TRBJ2-3, with TRBD2 matching 13 bases. In germline, CDR1 is SEHNR, CDR2 FQNEAQ (reference sequence). CDR3 length equals 19 residues. With 2 bases clipped from V and 0 bases from J, the junction kept 8 bases outside the gene matches. CDR3 loop: CASSLLRGTSGASTDTQYF. The DNA of the CDR3 is TGTGCCAGCAGCTTACTCCGAGGGACTAGCGGGGCGAGCACAGATACGCAGTATTTT.

The V call is TRBV12-3 or TRBV12-4, the J call TRBJ1-2; D gene unclear. Trimming left V 3 bases short and J 0 bases short, with 8 bases between. CDR3 length: 14 residues. CDR3 nucleotides: TGTGCCAGCAGTTTTAACAGCGCTAACTATGGCTACACCTTC. Residues: CASSFNSANYGYTF.

The chain has TRBV30 and TRBJ1-4, with no clear D. CDR1 and CDR2 from the germline V gene are GTSNPN and SVGIG (reference sequence). CDR3 length: 12 amino acids. The ends were cut back, 2 bases at V and 7 bases at J, with 8 bases in the middle. In DNA form, the CDR3 reads TGTGCCTGGAGTATTGGGAGTGAAAAACTGTTTTTT. It translates to CAWSIGSEKLFF.

This clonotype has only a few counts. The chain has TRBV18 and TRBJ2-7; D might be TRBD1 (7 bases). CDR3 length equals 14 residues. V dropped 3 bases and J dropped 2 bases, with 11 bases sitting between them. Germline CDR1 reads KGHSH; CDR2 reads LQKENI. CDR3 sequence: CASSPGGQPYEQYF. The CDR3 nucleotides read TGTGCCAGCTCACCGGGGGGACAGCCCTACGAGCAGTACTTC.

V usage is TRBV7-6 and J usage is TRBJ2-1; 15 bases fit TRBD2. Germline V gene sequence: CDR1 SGHVS, CDR2 FNYEAQ. The CDR3 length is 18 residues. V lost 6 bases and J lost 2; bases outside the gene matches: 8. The DNA for the CDR3 is TGTGCCAGCAGGTCAGGACTAGCGGGGGGGCCGGCCTACAATGAGCAGTTCTTC. It codes for CASRSGLAGGPAYNEQFF.

As for this clonotype: This may arise from a read error, as a much more abundant clone is one base away. This chain links TRBV9 with TRBJ2-3; D perhaps matches TRBD1 (6 bases). The germline V gene encodes CDR1 SGDLS and CDR2 YYNGEE. The CDR3 contains 15 residues. The CDR3: CASSVDGTPTDTRYF. In DNA, the CDR3 is TGTGCCAGCAGCGTAGATGGGACACCCACAGATACGCGGTATTTT.

This clonotype occurred many times. The chain combines TRBV12-3 or TRBV12-4 with TRBJ1-5, with D tentatively TRBD1 (5 bases). The CDR3 covers 16 residues. Between the trimmed V and J ends, which lost 5 bases and 0 bases, there was a span of 14 bases. The CDR3 region is CASSPGRANSNQPQHF. Here the CDR3 DNA reads TGTGCCAGCAGTCCGGGACGGGCAAATAGCAATCAGCCCCAGCATTTT.

Only a few counts were recorded for this clonotype. A junction boundary mismatches the germline segment, possibly from a read error. The chain couples TRBV7-8 to TRBJ2-7; tentatively, D is TRBD2 (6 bases). CDR3 size: 13 residues. CDR1 SGHVS and CDR2 FQNEAQ come from the germline V gene. DNA of the CDR3: TGTGCCAGCAGCTTACAGCGGGCCTATGAGCAGTACTTC. Protein: CASSLQRAYEQYF. The whole variable domain, remainder taken from reference TRBV7-8 and TRBJ2-7, is GAGVSQSPRYKVAKRGQDVALRCDPISGHVSLFWYQQALGQGPEFLTYFQNEAQLDKSGLPSDRFFAERPEGSVSTLKIQRTQQEDSAVYLCASSLQRAYEQYFGPGTRLTVT.

This clonotype was observed a handful of times. This sequence joins TRBV28 and TRBJ1-3; D is perhaps TRBD1 (6 bases). The germline gives CDR1 MDHEN, CDR2 SYDVKM. The V and J ends lost 6 bases and 2 bases respectively, with 20 bases between them. The CDR3 has 17 amino acids. The CDR3 DNA reads TGTGCCAGCAGCCCCAGGTCTCACAGGGTTACTGGAAACACCATATATTTT. Amino acid sequence: CASSPRSHRVTGNTIYF.

The chain recombines TRBV6-2 or TRBV6-3 with TRBJ2-7; D perhaps matches TRBD1 (6 bases). The V gene lost 6 bases and the J gene lost 2 bases, with 14 bases spanning the gap. This CDR3 is 14 amino acids long. Per the germline V gene, CDR1 is MNHEY and CDR2 is SVGEGT. The CDR3 DNA sequence: TGTGCCAGCAGAACTCCAGGGGAAACCTACGAGCAGTACTTC. It specifies CASRTPGETYEQYF.

The chain combines TRBV20-1 with TRBJ2-2; 10 bases align to TRBD2. V lost 6 bases and J lost 4; bases outside the gene matches: 5. Germline CDR1 reads DFQATT; CDR2 reads SNEGSKA (reference sequence). This CDR3 spans 14 amino acids. The CDR3 here is CSAPTSGTTGELFF. CDR3 DNA sequence: TGCAGTGCGCCCACTAGCGGGACCACCGGGGAGCTGTTTTTT.

The rearrangement uses TRBV27 and TRBJ2-7; no firm D call. Trimming left V 0 bases short and J 3 bases short, with 12 bases between. The CDR3 length is 15 residues. Germline lookup yields CDR1 MNHEY and CDR2 SMNVEV (reference sequence). CDR3 sequence (DNA): TGTGCCAGCAGTTTATCACCCGGAACAGTCTACGAGCAGTACTTC. This translates into CASSLSPGTVYEQYF.

This clonotype has more than one count but fewer than ten. The chain has TRBV30 and TRBJ1-2, with 9 bases identical to TRBD1. Germline V gene lookup returns CDR1 GTSNPN and CDR2 SVGIG (reference sequence). J lost 6 bases, V lost 0 bases, and 2 bases had no gene match. The CDR3 is 13 residues long. The CDR3 loop reads CAWSVTGGDGYTF. The CDR3 DNA reads TGTGCCTGGAGTGTAACAGGGGGCGATGGCTACACCTTC.

This clonotype was recorded once. The chain carries TRBV7-8 and TRBJ2-5, with 7 bases matching TRBD1. CDR1 SGHVS and CDR2 FQNEAQ come from the germline V gene. The trim removed 5 bases at V and 4 bases at J, leaving 4 bases unmatched. The CDR3 length is 13 residues. DNA of the CDR3: TGTGCCAGCAGCGAAAACAGGGGAGAGACCCAGTACTTC. Its translation: CASSENRGETQYF.

The chain links TRBV20-1 to TRBJ1-6; the D gene is possibly TRBD1 (5 bases). Germline-derived CDR1 and CDR2 are DFQATT and SNEGSKA (reference sequence). Deletions cut 3 bases from V and 10 bases from J, with 10 bases between. CDR3 length: 12 residues. The CDR3 region is CSASQGGSPLHF. CDR3 coding DNA: TGCAGTGCTAGCCAGGGTGGGTCACCCCTCCACTTT.

This clonotype was seen ten or more times. The chain links TRBV6-5 to TRBJ2-2, with TRBD1 matching 7 bases. The CDR3 is 16 residues long. V lost 0 bases to trimming and J lost 2 bases; unmatched junction nucleotides: 3. Germline V gene data show CDR1 as MNHEY and CDR2 as SVGAGI. CDR3 nucleotide sequence: TGTGCCAGCAGTTACTCTGGGGACAGAAACACCGGGGAGCTGTTTTTT. Translating it yields CASSYSGDRNTGELFF.

This rearrangement joins TRBV6-2 or TRBV6-3 to TRBJ2-1, with D possibly matching TRBD2 (7 bases). The CDR3 is 15 amino acids. V was pared by 6 bases and J by 9 bases, with 21 bases between. The germline gives CDR1 MNHEY, CDR2 SVGEGT. The CDR3 DNA is TGTGCCAGCAGACACACTAGGGGGGGCCTTAGTGAGCAGTTCTTC. It translates to CASRHTRGGLSEQFF.

The chain combines TRBV6-2 or TRBV6-3 with TRBJ2-1; D may correspond to TRBD1 or TRBD2 (5 bases each). With 2 bases removed from V and 0 bases from J, the gap between germline ends came to 11 bases. CDR3 length: 16 residues. Germline values: CDR1 MNHEY, CDR2 SVGEGT. This CDR3 is CASSYRPGSSYNEQFF. CDR3 nucleotides: TGTGCCAGCAGTTACCGCCCAGGGAGCTCCTACAATGAGCAGTTCTTC.

The sample holds a few counts of this clonotype. Compared with germline, one end of the junction differs, possibly owing to a read error. V and J are TRBV18 and TRBJ1-5, with unresolved D. This CDR3 is 15 amino acids long. The germline V gene has CDR1 KGHSH and CDR2 LQKENI. The CDR3 bases are TGTGCCAGCTCCCCACCGGGTTGGTTCAATCAGCCCCAGCATTTT. Its protein is CASSPPGWFNQPQHF.

The V call is TRBV15, the J call TRBJ2-1, with 13 bases identical to TRBD2. Per the germline V gene, CDR1 is LNHNV and CDR2 is YYDKDF (reference sequence). The CDR3 is made up of 15 amino acids. The J segment lost 4 bases and the V segment lost 5 bases, leaving 2 bases of the junction unmatched. The CDR3 reads CATSWTSGGYNEQFF. The CDR3 nucleotides are TGTGCCACCAGCTGGACTAGCGGGGGATACAATGAGCAGTTCTTC.

In its sample, this clonotype was seen a few times. The V call is TRBV29-1, the J call TRBJ1-1; possibly TRBD1 for D (6 bases). Between the trimmed V and J ends, which lost 7 bases and 1 base, there was a span of 10 bases. The germline CDR1 and CDR2 sequences are SQVTM and ANQGSEA. The CDR3 is 12 amino acids. CDR3: CSGGQPNTEAFF. The CDR3 DNA reads as TGCAGCGGTGGACAGCCGAACACTGAAGCTTTCTTT.

This clonotype was recorded many times. The chain couples TRBV5-1 to TRBJ1-1; D uncertain. The CDR3 runs 13 residues. With 0 bases removed from V and 1 base from J, the gap between germline ends came to 4 bases. The germline V gene encodes CDR1 SGHRS and CDR2 YFSETQ. This CDR3 is CASSLGENTEAFF. DNA for the CDR3: TGCGCCAGCAGCTTGGGGGAGAACACTGAAGCTTTCTTT.

The V and J genes are TRBV29-1 and TRBJ2-7; a weak D match, TRBD2 (7 bases). The V and J ends lost 5 bases and 7 bases respectively, with 12 bases between them. This CDR3 spans 11 amino acids. The germline CDR1 and CDR2 sequences are SQVTM and ANQGSEA. The CDR3 reads CSVRGAWEQYF. CDR3 in DNA: TGCAGCGTTCGGGGGGCCTGGGAGCAGTACTTC.

The V call is TRBV7-2, the J call TRBJ1-1; D unclear. With 5 bases removed from V and 6 bases from J, the gap between germline ends came to 10 bases. Germline CDR1 is SGHTA and CDR2 is FQGNSA. This CDR3 comprises 12 residues. CDR3 coding DNA: TGTGCCAGCAGCCCCAGGTTTTCTGAAGCTTTCTTT. Its translation is CASSPRFSEAFF.

This clonotype was seen more than once but under ten times. V usage is TRBV7-9 and J usage is TRBJ2-2; TRBD1 agrees at 7 bases. Germline V gene lookup returns CDR1 SEHNR and CDR2 FQNEAQ (reference sequence). Trimming removed 8 bases from V and 0 bases from J; junction bases left unmatched: 6. This CDR3 has 15 amino acids. The CDR3 loop reads CASHGQATNTGELFF. CDR3 in DNA: TGTGCCAGCCACGGACAGGCAACGAACACCGGGGAGCTGTTTTTT.

J is TRBJ2-5 and V is TRBV19; D possibly corresponds to TRBD1 (6 bases). Trimming took off 2 bases at V and 1 base at J, with 14 bases between the two ends. This CDR3 comprises 16 residues. CDR1 and CDR2 from the germline V gene are LNHDA and SQIVND (reference sequence). The CDR3 region is CASSINTGPPQETQYF. The DNA of the CDR3 is TGTGCCAGTAGTATAAACACAGGGCCACCCCAAGAGACCCAGTACTTC.